This T cell receptor beta chain came from a study of blood T cell repertoires in COVID-19. In Seattle, patients joined the study during active infection and were tracked longitudinally. Assay used: immunoSEQ multiplex PCR; TCRdb lists only in-frame clones, some missing. The top ten hold roughly 19% of the sample, which has around 190,000 clones, over 75% seen once. V was shortened by 3 bases and J by 0 bases, with 8 bases between the two germline ends. The germline V gene has CDR1 DFQATT and CDR2 SNEGSKA (reference sequence). The CDR3 sequence is 13 residues long. In its sample, this clone was seen once.

The genes are TRBV20-1 and TRBJ1-1, with no clear D. The sample taken for sequencing was peripheral blood. The source is a man aged 50 to 60 with COVID-19, enrolled during active disease. The CDR3 here is CSASTAMNTEAFF. As DNA, the CDR3 is TGCAGTGCTAGTACAGCCATGAACACTGAAGCTTTCTTT.